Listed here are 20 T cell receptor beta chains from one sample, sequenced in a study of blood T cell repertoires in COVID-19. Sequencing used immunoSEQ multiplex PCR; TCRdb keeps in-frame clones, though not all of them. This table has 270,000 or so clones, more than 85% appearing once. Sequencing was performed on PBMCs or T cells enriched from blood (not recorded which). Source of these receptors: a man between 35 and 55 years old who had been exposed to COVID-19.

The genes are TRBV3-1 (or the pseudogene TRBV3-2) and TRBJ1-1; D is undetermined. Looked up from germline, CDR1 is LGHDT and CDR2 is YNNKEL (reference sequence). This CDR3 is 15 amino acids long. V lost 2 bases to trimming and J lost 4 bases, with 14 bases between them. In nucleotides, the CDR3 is TGTGCCAGCAGCCAATCCCCAGGTTCAGGCACTGAAGCTTTCTTT. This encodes CASSQSPGSGTEAFF.

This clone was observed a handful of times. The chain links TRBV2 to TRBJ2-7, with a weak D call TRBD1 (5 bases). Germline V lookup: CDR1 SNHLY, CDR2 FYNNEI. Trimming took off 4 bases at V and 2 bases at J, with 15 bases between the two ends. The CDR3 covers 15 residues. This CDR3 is CASSGGQGLPYEQYF. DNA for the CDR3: TGTGCCAGCAGTGGCGGACAAGGTTTACCCTACGAGCAGTACTTC.

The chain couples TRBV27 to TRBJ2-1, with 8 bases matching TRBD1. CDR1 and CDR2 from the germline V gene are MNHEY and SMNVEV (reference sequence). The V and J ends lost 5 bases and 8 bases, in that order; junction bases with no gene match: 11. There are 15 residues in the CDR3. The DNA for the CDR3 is TGTGCCAGCAGTCGATGGACAGGGAAAGACCATGAGCAGTTCTTC. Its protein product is CASSRWTGKDHEQFF.

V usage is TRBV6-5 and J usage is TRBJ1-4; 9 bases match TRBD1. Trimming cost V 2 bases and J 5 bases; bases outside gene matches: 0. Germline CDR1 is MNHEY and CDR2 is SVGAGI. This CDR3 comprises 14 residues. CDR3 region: CASSYGTGNEKLFF. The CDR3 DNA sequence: TGTGCCAGCAGTTACGGGACAGGGAATGAAAAACTGTTTTTT.

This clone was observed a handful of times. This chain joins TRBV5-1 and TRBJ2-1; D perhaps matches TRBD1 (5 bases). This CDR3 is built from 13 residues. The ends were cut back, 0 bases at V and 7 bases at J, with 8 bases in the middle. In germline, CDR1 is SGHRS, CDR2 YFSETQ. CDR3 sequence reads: CASSLVSGNEQFF. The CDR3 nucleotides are TGCGCCAGCAGCTTGGTATCAGGGAATGAGCAGTTCTTC.

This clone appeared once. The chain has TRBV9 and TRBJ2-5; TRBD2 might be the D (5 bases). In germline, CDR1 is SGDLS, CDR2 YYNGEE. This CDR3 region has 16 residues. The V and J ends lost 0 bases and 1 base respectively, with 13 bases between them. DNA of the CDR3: TGTGCCAGCAGCGTAGGGGAGTCTGAGTTCCAAGAGACCCAGTACTTC. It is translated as CASSVGESEFQETQYF. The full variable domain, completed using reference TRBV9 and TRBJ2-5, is DSGVTQTPKHLITATGQRVTLRCSPRSGDLSVYWYQQSLDQGLQFLIQYYNGEERAKGNILERFSAQQFPDLHSELNLSSLELGDSALYFCASSVGESEFQETQYFGPGTRLLVL.

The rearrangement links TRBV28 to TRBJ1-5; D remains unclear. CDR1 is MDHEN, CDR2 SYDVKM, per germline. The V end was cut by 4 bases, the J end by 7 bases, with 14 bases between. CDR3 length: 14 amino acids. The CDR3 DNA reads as TGTGCCAGCAGTTCTGTCCCTCTGGGCCAGCCCCAGCATTTT. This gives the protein CASSSVPLGQPQHF.

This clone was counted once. CDR3 in amino acids: CASSLHWTENTEAFF. The CDR3 DNA sequence: TGCGCCAGCAGCTTGCACTGGACAGAGAACACTGAAGCTTTCTTT. The chain combines TRBV5-1 with TRBJ1-1; weak D call: TRBD1 (6 bases). CDR3 length: 15 amino acids. Germline loops: CDR1 SGHRS, CDR2 YFSETQ. The V and J ends lost 1 base and 1 base respectively, with 11 bases between them.

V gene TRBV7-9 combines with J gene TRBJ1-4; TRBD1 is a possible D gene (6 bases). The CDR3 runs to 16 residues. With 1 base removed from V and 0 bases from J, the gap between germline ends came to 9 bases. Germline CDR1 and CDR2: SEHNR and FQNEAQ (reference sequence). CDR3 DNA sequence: TGTGCCAGCAGCTTAGGACAGGCTGCAACTAATGAAAAACTGTTTTTT. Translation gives CASSLGQAATNEKLFF.

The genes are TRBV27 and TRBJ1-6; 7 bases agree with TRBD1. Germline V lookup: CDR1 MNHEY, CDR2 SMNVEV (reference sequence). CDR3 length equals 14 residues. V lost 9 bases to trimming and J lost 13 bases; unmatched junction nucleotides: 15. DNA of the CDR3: TGTGCCAGTAGATTGACCGGGACAGTATATCCCCTCCACTTT. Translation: CASRLTGTVYPLHF.

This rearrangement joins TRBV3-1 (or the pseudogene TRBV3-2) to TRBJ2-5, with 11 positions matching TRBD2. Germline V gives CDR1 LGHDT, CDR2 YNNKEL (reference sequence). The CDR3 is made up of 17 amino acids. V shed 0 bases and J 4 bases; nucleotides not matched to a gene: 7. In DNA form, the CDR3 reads TGTGCCAGCAGCCAAGATCTCCTAGCGGGAGGCGGAGAGACCCAGTACTTC. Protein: CASSQDLLAGGGETQYF.

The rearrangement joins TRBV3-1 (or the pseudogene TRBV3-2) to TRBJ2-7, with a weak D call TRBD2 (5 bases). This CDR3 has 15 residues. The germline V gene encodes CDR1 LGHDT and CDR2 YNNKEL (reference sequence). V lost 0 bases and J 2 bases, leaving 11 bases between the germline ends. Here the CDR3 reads CASSQDRVGTYEQYF. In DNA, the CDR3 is TGTGCCAGCAGCCAAGATCGTGTCGGGACCTACGAGCAGTACTTC.

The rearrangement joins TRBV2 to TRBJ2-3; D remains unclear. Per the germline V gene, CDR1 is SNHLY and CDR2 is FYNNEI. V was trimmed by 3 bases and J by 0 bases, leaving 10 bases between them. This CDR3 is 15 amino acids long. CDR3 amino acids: CASSDMAVSTDTQYF. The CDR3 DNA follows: TGTGCCAGCAGTGATATGGCGGTTAGCACAGATACGCAGTATTTT. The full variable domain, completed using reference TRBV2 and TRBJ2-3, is EPEVTQTPSHQVTQMGQEVILRCVPISNHLYFYWYRQILGQKVEFLVSFYNNEISEKSEIFDDQFSVERPDGSNFTLKIRSTKLEDSAMYFCASSDMAVSTDTQYFGPGTRLTVL.

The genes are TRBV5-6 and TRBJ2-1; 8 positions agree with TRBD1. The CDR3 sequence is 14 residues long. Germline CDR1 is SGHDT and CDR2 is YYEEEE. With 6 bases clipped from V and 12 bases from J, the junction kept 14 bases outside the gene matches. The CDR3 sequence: CASTKGQGRMVQFF. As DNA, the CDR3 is TGTGCCAGCACTAAAGGACAGGGCAGAATGGTGCAGTTCTTC. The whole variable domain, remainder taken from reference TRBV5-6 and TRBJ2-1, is DAGVTQSPTHLIKTRGQQVTLRCSPKSGHDTVSWYQQALGQGPQFIFQYYEEEERQRGNFPDRFSGHQFPNYSSELNVNALLLGDSALYLCASTKGQGRMVQFFGPGTRLTVL.

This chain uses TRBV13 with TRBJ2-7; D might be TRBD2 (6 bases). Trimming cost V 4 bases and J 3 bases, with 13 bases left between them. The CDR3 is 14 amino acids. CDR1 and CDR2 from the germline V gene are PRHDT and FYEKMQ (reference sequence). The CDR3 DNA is TGTGCCAGCAGCTGGGACGGGGAGGACTACGAGCAGTACTTC. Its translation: CASSWDGEDYEQYF.

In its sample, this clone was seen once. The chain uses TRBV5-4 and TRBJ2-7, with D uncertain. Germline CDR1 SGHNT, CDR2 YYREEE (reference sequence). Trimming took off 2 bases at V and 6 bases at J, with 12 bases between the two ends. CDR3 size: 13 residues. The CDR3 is CASSFPGPGEQYF. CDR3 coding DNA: TGTGCCAGCAGCTTCCCCGGTCCTGGCGAGCAGTACTTC.

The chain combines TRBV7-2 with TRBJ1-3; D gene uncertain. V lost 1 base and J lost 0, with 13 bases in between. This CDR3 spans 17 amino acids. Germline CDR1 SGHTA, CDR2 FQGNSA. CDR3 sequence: CASSLELVAYSGNTIYF. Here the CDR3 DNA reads TGTGCCAGCAGCTTAGAGTTGGTCGCCTACTCTGGAAACACCATATATTTT.

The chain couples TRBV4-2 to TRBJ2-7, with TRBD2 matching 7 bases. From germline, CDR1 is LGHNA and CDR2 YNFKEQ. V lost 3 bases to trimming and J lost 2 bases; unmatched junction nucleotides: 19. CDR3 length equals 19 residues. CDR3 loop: CASSHLSVGFAGETYEQYF. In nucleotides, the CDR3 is TGTGCCAGCAGCCATCTATCCGTGGGTTTTGCGGGAGAAACCTACGAGCAGTACTTC.

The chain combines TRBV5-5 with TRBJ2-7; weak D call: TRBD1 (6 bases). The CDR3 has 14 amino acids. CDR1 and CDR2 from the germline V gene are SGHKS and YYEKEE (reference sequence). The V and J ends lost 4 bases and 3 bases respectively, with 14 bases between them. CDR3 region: CASSTAGASYEQYF. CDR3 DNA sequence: TGTGCCAGCAGCACGGCAGGGGCAAGCTACGAGCAGTACTTC. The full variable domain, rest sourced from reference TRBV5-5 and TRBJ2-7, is DAGVTQSPTHLIKTRGQQVTLRCSPISGHKSVSWYQQVLGQGPQFIFQYYEKEERGRGNFPDRFSARQFPNYSSELNVNALLLGDSALYLCASSTAGASYEQYFGPGTRLTVT.

The CDR3 region has the DNA TGTGCCAGCAGCCCGGGACTAGCGGGAGGTGAGCAGTTCTTC. Amino acid sequence: CASSPGLAGGEQFF. V is TRBV7-3 and J is TRBJ2-1; 15 bases match TRBD2. Per the germline V gene, CDR1 is SGHTA and CDR2 is FQGTGA. The V segment lost 5 bases and the J segment 9 bases; nucleotides outside the gene matches: 2. The CDR3 is made up of 14 amino acids. The full variable domain, its missing parts supplied by reference TRBV7-3 and TRBJ2-1, is GAGVSQTPSNKVTEKGKYVELRCDPISGHTALYWYRQSLGQGPEFLIYFQGTGAADDSGLPNDRFFAVRPEGSVSTLKIQRTERGDSAVYLCASSPGLAGGEQFFGPGTRLTVL.